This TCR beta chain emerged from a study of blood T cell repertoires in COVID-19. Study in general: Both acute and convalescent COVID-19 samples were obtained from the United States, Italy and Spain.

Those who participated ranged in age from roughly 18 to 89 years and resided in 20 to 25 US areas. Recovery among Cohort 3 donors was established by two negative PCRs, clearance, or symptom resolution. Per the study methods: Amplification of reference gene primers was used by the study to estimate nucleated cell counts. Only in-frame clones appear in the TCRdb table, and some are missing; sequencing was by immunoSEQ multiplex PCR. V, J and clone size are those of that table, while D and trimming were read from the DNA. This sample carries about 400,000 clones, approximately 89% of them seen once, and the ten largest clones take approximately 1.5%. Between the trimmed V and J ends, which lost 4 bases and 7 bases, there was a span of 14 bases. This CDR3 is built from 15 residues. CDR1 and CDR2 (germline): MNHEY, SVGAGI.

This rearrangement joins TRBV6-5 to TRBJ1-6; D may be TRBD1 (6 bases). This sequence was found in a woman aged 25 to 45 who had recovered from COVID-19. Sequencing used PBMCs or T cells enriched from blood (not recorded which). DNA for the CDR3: TGTGCCAGCAGTTCCGGGGGGCGAATCAATTCACCCCTCCACTTT. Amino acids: CASSSGGRINSPLHF.